This T cell receptor (beta chain) derives from a study of early T cells in non-severe SARS-CoV-2 infection. In the study overall: Bulk RNA from unsorted whole blood was sequenced; chains were unpaired. Overall study findings and caveats: Anti-spike CD8 responses were favored by VDJdb matching, which missed private and CD4 specificities.

This CDR3 comprises 15 residues. V lost 0 bases and J lost 5, with 13 bases in between. Germline loops: CDR1 LGHDT, CDR2 YNNKEL (reference sequence). A word on this clonotype: Its antigen remains unidentified.

Individual cDNA molecules carried attached unique molecular identifiers. TCRdb re-called the 5' RACE reads through MiXCR, storing one row per CDR3 protein. The data contain roughly 69,000 distinct CDR3 sequences, 9.5% of them seen just once; the ten biggest clones take up 5.9%. The receptor was derived from an adult who was a healthcare worker with PCR-confirmed SARS-CoV-2 infection or an uninfected control (not recorded which). What was sequenced was whole blood. The gene calls are TRBV3-1 and TRBJ2-5; maybe TRBD2 (6 bases). The CDR3 DNA is TGTGCCAGCAGCCAAGACCCGGGACTTGTGGAGACCCAGTACTTC. Translation: CASSQDPGLVETQYF.